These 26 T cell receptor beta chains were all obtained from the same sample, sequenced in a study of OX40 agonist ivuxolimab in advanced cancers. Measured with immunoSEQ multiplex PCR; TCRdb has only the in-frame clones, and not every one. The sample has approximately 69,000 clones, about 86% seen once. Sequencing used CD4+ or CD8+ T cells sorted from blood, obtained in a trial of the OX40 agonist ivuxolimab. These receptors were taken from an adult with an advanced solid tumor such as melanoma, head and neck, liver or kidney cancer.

The CDR3, as DNA: TGTGCTAGTGGTCCAGACACGTACGAGCAGTACTTC. Translated, it gives CASGPDTYEQYF. The chain combines TRBV12-5 with TRBJ2-7, with no clear D. This CDR3 has 12 amino acids. Germline CDR1 LGHNT, CDR2 FRNRAP. Between the trimmed V and J ends, which lost 5 bases and 4 bases, there was a span of 9 bases.

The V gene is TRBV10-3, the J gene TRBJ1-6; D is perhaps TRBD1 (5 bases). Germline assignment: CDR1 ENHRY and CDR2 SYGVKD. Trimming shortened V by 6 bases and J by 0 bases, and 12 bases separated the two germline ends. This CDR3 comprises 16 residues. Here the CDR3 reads CAISPGPSSYNSPLHF. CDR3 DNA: TGTGCCATCAGCCCGGGGCCAAGCTCCTATAATTCACCCCTCCACTTT.

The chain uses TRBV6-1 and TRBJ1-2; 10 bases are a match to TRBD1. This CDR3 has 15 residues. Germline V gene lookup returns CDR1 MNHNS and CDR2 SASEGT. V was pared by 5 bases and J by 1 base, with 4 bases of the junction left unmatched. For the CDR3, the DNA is TGTGCCAGCAGTAACAGGGACAGGGGTAACTATGGCTACACCTTC. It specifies CASSNRDRGNYGYTF.

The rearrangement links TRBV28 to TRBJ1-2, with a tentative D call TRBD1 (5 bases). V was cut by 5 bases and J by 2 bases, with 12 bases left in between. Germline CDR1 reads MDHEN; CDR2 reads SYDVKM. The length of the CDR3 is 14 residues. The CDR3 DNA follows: TGTGCCAGCAGTCCCGGGACCCCCAACTATGGCTACACCTTC. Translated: CASSPGTPNYGYTF.

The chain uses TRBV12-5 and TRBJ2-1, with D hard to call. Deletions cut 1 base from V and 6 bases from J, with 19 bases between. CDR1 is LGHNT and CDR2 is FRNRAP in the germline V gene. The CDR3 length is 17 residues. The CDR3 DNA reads TGTGCTAGTGGTTTGGCCGAGTTAGGCCCTTCGAGCAATGAGCAGTTCTTC. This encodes CASGLAELGPSSNEQFF.

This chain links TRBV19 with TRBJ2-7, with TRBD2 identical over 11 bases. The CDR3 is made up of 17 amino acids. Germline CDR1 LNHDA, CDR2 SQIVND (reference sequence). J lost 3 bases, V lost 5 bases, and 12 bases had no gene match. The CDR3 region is CASSVRTPGLADYEQYF. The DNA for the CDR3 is TGTGCCAGTAGTGTAAGAACACCGGGACTAGCGGACTACGAGCAGTACTTC.

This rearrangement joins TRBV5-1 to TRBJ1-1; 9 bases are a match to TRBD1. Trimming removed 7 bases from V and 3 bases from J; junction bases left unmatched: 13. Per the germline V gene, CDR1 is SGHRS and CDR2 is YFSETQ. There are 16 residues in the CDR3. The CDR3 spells CASREAEDRGYTEAFF. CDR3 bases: TGCGCCAGCCGGGAGGCCGAGGACAGGGGCTACACTGAAGCTTTCTTT. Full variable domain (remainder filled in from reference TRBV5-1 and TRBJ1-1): KAGVTQTPRYLIKTRGQQVTLSCSPISGHRSVSWYQQTPGQGLQFLFEYFSETQRNKGNFPGRFSGRQFSNSRSEMNVSTLELGDSALYLCASREAEDRGYTEAFFGQGTRLTVV.

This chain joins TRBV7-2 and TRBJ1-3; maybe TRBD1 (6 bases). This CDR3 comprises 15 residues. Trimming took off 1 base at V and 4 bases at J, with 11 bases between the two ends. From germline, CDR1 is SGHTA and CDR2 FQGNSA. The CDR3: CASSLVLGGGNTIYF. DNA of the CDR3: TGTGCCAGCAGCTTAGTCCTAGGGGGGGGAAACACCATATATTTT.

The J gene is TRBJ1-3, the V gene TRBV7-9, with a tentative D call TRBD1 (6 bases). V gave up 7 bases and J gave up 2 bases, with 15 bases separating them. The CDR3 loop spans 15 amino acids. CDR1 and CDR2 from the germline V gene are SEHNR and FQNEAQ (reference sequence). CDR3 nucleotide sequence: TGTGCCAGCATCCCCCCAGGGGAGGCTGGAAACACCATATATTTT. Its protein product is CASIPPGEAGNTIYF.

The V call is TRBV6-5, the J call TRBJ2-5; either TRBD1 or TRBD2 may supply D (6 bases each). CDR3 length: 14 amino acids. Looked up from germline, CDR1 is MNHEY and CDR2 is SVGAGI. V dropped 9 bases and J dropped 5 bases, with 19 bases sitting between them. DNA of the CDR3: TGTGCCAGTGGGGGCGGGACTCCTTCGGAGACCCAGTACTTC. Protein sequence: CASGGGTPSETQYF.

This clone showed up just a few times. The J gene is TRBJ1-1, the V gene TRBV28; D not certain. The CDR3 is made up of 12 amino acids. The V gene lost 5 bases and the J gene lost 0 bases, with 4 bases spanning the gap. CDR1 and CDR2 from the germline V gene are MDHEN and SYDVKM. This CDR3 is CASSTLNTEAFF. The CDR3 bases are TGTGCCAGCAGTACTCTGAACACTGAAGCTTTCTTT.

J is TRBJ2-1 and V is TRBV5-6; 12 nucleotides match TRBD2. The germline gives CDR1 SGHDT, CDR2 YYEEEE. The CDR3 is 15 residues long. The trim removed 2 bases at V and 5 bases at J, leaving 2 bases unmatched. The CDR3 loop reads CASSLLAGGNNEQFF. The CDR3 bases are TGTGCCAGCAGCTTACTAGCGGGGGGAAACAATGAGCAGTTCTTC.

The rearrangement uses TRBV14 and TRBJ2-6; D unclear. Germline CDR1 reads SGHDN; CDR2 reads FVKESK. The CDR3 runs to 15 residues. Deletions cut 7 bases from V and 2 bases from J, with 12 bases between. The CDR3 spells CASTPSQAGANVLTF. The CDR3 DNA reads TGTGCCAGCACCCCGAGTCAGGCTGGGGCCAACGTCCTGACTTTC.

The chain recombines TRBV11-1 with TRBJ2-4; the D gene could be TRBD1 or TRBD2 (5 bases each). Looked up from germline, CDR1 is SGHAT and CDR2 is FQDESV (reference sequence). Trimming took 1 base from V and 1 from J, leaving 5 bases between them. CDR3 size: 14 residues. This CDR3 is CASSLGGAKNIQYF. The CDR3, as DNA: TGTGCCAGCAGCTTAGGGGGGGCCAAAAACATTCAGTACTTC.

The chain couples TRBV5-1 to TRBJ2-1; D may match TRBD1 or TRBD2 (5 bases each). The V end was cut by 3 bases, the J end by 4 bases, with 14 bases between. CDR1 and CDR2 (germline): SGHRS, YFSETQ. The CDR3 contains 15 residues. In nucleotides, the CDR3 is TGCGCCAGCAGCTGGGGGACCGGAACGTACAATGAGCAGTTCTTC. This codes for CASSWGTGTYNEQFF.

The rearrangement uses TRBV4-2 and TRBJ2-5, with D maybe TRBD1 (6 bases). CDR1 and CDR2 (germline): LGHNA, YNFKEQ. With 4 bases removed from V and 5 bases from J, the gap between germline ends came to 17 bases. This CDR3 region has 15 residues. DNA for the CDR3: TGTGCCAGCAGCCTCACGCCAGGGGTTCGGGAGACCCAGTACTTC. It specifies CASSLTPGVRETQYF.

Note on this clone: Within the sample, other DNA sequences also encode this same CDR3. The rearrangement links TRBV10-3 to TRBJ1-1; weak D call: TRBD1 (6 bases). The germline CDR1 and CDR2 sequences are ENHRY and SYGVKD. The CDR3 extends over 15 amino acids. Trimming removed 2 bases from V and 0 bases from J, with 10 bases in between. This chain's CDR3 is CAISEPGQLNTEAFF. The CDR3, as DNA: TGTGCCATCAGTGAGCCCGGACAGCTGAACACTGAAGCTTTCTTT.

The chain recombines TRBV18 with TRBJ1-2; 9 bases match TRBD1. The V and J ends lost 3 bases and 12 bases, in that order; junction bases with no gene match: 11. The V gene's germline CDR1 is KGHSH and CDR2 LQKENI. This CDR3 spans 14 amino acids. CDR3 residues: CASSPPPGTGLHTF. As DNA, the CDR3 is TGTGCCAGCTCACCGCCACCCGGGACAGGGCTTCACACCTTC.

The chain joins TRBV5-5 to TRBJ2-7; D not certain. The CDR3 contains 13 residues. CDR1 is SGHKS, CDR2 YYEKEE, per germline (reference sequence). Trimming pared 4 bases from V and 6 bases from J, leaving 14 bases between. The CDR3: CASSPTVAPEQYF. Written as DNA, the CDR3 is TGTGCCAGCAGCCCCACCGTGGCCCCCGAGCAGTACTTC.

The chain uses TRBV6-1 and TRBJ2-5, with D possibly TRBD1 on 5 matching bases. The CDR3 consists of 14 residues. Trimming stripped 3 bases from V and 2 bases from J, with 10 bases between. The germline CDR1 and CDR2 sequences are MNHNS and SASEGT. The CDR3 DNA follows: TGTGCCAGCAGTGACAGGGTTGGGCAAGAGACCCAGTACTTC. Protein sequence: CASSDRVGQETQYF.

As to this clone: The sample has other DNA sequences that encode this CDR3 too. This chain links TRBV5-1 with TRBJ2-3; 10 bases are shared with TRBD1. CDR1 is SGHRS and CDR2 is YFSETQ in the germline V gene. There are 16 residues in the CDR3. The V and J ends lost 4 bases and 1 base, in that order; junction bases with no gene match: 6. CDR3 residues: CASSPGTGAGTDTQYF. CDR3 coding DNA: TGCGCCAGCAGCCCTGGGACAGGGGCCGGCACAGATACGCAGTATTTT.

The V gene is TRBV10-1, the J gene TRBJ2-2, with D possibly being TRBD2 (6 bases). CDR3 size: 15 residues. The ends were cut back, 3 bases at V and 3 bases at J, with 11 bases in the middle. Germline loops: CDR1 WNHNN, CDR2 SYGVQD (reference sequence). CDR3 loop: CASSESSADTGELFF. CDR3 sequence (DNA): TGCGCCAGCAGTGAATCTAGCGCGGACACCGGGGAGCTGTTTTTT.

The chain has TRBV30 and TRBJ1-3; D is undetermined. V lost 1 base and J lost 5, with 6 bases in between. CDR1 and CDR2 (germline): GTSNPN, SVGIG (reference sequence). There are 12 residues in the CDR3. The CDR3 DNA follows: TGTGCCTGGAGTGGGACTAGAAACACCATATATTTT. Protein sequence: CAWSGTRNTIYF.

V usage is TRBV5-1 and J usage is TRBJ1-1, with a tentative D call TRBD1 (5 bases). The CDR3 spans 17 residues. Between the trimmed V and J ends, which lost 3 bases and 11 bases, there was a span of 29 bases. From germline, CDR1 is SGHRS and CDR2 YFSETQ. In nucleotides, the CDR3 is TGCGCCAGCAGCTCGGTTATTGGGGCGGCTCTCACTCCTGGGGCTTTCTTT. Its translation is CASSSVIGAALTPGAFF.

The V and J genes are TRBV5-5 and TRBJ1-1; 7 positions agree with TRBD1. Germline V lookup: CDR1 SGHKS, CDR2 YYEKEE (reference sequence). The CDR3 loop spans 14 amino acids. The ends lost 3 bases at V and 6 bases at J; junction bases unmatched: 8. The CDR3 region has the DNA TGTGCCAGCAGCTCGGGACAGCTAGGGGCTGAAGCTTTCTTT. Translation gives CASSSGQLGAEAFF.

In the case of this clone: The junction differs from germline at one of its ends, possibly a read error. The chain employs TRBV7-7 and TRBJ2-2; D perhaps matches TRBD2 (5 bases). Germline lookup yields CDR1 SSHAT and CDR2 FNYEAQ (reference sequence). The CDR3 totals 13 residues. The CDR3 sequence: CASSLEGTGELFF. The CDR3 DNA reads TGTGCTAGCAGCTTAGAGGGCACCGGGGAGCTGTTTTTT.